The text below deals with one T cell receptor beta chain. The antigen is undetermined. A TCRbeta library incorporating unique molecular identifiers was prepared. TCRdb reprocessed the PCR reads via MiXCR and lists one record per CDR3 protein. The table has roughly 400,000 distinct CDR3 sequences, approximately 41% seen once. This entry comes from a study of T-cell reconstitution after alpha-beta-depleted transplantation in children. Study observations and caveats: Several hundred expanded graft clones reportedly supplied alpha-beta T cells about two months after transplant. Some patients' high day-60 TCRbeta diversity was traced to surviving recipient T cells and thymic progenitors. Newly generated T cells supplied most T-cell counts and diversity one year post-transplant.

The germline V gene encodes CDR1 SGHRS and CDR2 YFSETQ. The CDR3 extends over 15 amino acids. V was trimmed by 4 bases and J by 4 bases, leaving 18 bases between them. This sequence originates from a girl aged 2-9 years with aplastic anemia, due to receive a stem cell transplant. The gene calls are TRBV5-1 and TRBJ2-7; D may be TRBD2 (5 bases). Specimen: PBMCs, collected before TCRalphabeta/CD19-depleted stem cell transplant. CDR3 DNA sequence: TGCGCCAGCAGCCCCGGGCGAGCGGACCTTTACGAGCAGTACTTC. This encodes CASSPGRADLYEQYF. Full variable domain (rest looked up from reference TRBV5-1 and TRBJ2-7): KAGVTQTPRYLIKTRGQQVTLSCSPISGHRSVSWYQQTPGQGLQFLFEYFSETQRNKGNFPGRFSGRQFSNSRSEMNVSTLELGDSALYLCASSPGRADLYEQYFGPGTRLTVT.